These 5 T cell receptor beta chains came from one sample sequenced in a study. MiXCR was run by TCRdb on the 5' RACE reads, yielding one entry per CDR3 protein. The sample includes about 54,000 distinct CDR3 sequences, roughly 15% of them seen just once. The material sequenced was naive CD4+ T cells sorted from blood. The subset: naive CD4+ T cells, CD4+CD45RA+CD25-. The receptor set was obtained from a female donor with breast cancer.

As regards this clonotype: A much larger clone lies one base from this, so it may be a read error. The J gene is TRBJ2-5, the V gene TRBV4-1; weak D call: TRBD1 (6 bases). Germline V gene data show CDR1 as MGHRA and CDR2 as YSYEKL. V dropped 6 bases and J dropped 10 bases, with 18 bases sitting between them. The CDR3 sequence is 13 residues long. CDR3 residues: CASRRAGEGDQYF. CDR3 nucleotides: TGCGCCAGCAGACGGGCAGGGGAAGGGGACCAGTACTTC.

Many counts were recorded for this clonotype. The rearrangement joins TRBV5-1 to TRBJ1-2, with 9 positions matching TRBD1. Germline V CDR1 and CDR2: SGHRS, YFSETQ. There are 16 residues in the CDR3. V was clipped by 0 bases and J by 2 bases; unmatched bases: 5. CDR3 nucleotide sequence: TGCGCCAGCAGCTTGGGACTCGGGACAGGGAACTATGGCTACACCTTC. Translation: CASSLGLGTGNYGYTF.

Concerning this clonotype: Germline is not matched at one junction end, which may reflect a read error. CDR3 region: CSARGIGREGTREQLF. The CDR3 bases are TGCAGTGCTAGAGGTATCGGGCGGGAGGGCACGCGTGAGCAGCTCTTC. This chain connects TRBV20-1 to TRBJ2-1, with 9 nucleotides matching TRBD2. CDR3 length: 16 amino acids. Germline loops: CDR1 DFQATT, CDR2 SNEGSKA (reference sequence).

This clonotype was found many times. The chain uses TRBV7-8 and TRBJ2-7, with 9 bases aligning to TRBD1. The CDR3 is made up of 16 amino acids. Germline CDR1 reads SGHVS; CDR2 reads FQNEAQ. V lost 6 bases, J lost 5 bases, and 14 bases stayed unmatched. CDR3 sequence (DNA): TGTGCCAGCAGACCACTTTCGGGACAGGGATCCCACGAGCAGTACTTC. It codes for CASRPLSGQGSHEQYF. The full variable domain, with the rest looked up from reference TRBV7-8 and TRBJ2-7, is GAGVSQSPRYKVAKRGQDVALRCDPISGHVSLFWYQQALGQGPEFLTYFQNEAQLDKSGLPSDRFFAERPEGSVSTLKIQRTQQEDSAVYLCASRPLSGQGSHEQYFGPGTRLTVT.

In its sample, this clonotype was seen many times. The rearrangement joins TRBV7-9 to TRBJ2-1; possibly TRBD2 for D (5 bases). The V and J ends lost 4 bases and 10 bases respectively, with 8 bases between them. Germline values: CDR1 SEHNR, CDR2 FQNEAQ (reference sequence). There are 11 residues in the CDR3. DNA for the CDR3: TGTGCCAGCAGCTCTCGCGGGGAGCAGTTCTTC. Residues: CASSSRGEQFF.